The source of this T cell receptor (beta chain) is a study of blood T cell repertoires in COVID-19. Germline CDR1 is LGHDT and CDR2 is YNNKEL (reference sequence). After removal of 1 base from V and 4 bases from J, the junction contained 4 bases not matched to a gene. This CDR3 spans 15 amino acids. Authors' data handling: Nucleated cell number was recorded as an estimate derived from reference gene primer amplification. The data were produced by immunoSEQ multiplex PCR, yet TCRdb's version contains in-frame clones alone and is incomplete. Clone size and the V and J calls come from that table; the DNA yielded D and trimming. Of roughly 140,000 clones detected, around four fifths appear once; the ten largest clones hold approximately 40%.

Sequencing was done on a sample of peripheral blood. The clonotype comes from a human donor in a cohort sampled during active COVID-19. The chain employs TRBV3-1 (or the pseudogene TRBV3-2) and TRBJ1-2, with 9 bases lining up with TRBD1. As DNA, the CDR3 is TGTGCCAGCAGCCAAGTCGGACAGGGGCTCTATGGCTACACCTTC. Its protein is CASSQVGQGLYGYTF.